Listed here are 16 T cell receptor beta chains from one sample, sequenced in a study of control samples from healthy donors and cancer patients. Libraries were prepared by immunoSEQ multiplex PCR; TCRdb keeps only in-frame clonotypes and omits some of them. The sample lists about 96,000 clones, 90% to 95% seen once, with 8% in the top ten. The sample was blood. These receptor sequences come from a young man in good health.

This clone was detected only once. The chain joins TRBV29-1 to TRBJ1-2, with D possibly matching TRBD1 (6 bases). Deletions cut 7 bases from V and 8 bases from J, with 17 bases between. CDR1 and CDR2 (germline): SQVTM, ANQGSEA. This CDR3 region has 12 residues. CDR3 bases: TGCAGCGCCCAGGCAGGGGAGGGCGGCTACACCTTC. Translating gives CSAQAGEGGYTF.

The CDR3: CSVNAPGQGSLYGYTF. In DNA form, the CDR3 reads TGCAGCGTAAACGCCCCGGGACAGGGGTCCCTCTATGGCTACACCTTC. This chain joins TRBV29-1 and TRBJ1-2; 10 positions match TRBD1. The CDR3 loop spans 16 amino acids. After removal of 6 bases from V and 4 bases from J, the junction contained 14 bases not matched to a gene. Per the germline V gene, CDR1 is SQVTM and CDR2 is ANQGSEA.

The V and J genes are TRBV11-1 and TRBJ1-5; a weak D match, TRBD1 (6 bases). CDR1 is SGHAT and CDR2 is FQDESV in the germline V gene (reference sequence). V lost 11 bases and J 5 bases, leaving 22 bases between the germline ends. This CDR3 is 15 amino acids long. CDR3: CAGIRDTQIDQPQHF. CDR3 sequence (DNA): TGTGCCGGAATAAGGGACACACAAATTGATCAGCCCCAGCATTTT.

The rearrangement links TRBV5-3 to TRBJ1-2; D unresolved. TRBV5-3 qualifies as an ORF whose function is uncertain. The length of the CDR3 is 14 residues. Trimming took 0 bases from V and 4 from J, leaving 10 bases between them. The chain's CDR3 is CARSLAVGSYGYTF. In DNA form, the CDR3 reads TGTGCCAGAAGCTTGGCGGTCGGGTCCTATGGCTACACCTTC.

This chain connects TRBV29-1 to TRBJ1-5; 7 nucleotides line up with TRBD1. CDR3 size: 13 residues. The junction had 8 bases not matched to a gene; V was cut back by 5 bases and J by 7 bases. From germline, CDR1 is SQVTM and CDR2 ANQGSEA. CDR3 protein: CSVSKGAGQPQHF. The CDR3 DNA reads TGCAGCGTTTCGAAGGGGGCAGGGCAGCCCCAGCATTTT.

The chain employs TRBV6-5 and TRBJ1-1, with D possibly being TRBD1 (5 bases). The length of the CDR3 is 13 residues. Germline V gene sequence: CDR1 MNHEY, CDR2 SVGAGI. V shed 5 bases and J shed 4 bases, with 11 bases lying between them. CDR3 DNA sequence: TGTGCCAGCAGTATACAGGAATCCACTGAAGCTTTCTTT. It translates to CASSIQESTEAFF.

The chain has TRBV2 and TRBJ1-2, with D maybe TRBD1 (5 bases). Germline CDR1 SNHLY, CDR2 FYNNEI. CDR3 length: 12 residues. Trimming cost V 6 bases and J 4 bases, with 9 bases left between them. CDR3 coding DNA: TGTGCCAGCAGCGACAGTCGCTATGGCTACACCTTC. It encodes CASSDSRYGYTF.

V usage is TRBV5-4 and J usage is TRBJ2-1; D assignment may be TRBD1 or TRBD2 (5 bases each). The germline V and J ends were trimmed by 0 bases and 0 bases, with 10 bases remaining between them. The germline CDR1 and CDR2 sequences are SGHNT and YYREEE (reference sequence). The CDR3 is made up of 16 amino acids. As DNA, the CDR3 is TGTGCCAGCAGCTTGGGGGGGATGTACTCCTACAATGAGCAGTTCTTC. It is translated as CASSLGGMYSYNEQFF.

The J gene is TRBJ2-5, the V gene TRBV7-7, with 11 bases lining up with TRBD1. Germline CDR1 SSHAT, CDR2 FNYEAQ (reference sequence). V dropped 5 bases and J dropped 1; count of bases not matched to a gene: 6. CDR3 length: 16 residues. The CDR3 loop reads CASSLYGTGGQETQYF. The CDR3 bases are TGTGCCAGCAGCCTATACGGGACAGGGGGCCAAGAGACCCAGTACTTC.

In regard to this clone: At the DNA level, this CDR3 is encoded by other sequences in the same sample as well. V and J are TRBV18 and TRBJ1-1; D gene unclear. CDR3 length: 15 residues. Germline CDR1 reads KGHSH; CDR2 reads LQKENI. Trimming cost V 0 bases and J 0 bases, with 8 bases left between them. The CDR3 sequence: CASSPPPGLNTEAFF. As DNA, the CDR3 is TGTGCCAGCTCACCACCCCCGGGATTGAACACTGAAGCTTTCTTT. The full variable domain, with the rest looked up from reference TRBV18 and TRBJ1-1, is NAGVMQNPRHLVRRRGQEARLRCSPMKGHSHVYWYRQLPEEGLKFMVYLQKENIIDESGMPKERFSAEFPKEGPSILRIQQVVRGDSAAYFCASSPPPGLNTEAFFGQGTRLTVV.

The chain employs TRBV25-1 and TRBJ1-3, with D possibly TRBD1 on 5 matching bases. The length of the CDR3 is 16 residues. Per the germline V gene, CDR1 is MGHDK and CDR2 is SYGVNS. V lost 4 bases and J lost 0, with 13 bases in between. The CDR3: CASSAASGDSGNTIYF. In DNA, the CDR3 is TGTGCCAGCAGTGCCGCGTCGGGGGACTCTGGAAACACCATATATTTT.

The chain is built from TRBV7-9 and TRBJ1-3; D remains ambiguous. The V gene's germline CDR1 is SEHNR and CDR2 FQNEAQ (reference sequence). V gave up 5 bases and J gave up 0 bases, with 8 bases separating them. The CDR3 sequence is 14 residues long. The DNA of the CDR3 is TGTGCCAGCAGCCCTGTCAACTCTGGAAACACCATATATTTT. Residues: CASSPVNSGNTIYF.

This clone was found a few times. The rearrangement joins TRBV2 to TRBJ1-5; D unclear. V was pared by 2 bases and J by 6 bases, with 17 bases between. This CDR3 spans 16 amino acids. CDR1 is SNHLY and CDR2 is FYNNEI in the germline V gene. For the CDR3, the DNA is TGTGCCAGCAGTGAATGGGAGCGATGGGAGACTCAGCCCCAGCATTTT. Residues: CASSEWERWETQPQHF.

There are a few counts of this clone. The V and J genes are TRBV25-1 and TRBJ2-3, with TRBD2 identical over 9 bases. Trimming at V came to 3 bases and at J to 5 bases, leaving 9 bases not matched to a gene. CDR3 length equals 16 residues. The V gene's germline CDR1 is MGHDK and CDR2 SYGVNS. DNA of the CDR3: TGTGCCAGCAGTGATCTAAGCGGGGGGCGGAGAGATACGCAGTATTTT. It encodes CASSDLSGGRRDTQYF.

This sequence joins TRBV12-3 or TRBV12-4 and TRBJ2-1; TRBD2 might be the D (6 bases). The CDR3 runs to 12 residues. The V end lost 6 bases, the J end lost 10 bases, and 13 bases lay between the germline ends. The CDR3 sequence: CASSAGTPEQFF. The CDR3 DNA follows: TGTGCCAGCAGCGCCGGGACTCCCGAGCAGTTCTTC.

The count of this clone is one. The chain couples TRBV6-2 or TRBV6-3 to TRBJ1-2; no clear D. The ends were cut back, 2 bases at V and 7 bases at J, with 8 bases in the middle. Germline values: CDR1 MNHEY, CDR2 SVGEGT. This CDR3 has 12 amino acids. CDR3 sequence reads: CASSYRGFGYTF. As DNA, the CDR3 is TGTGCCAGCAGTTACAGAGGGTTTGGCTACACCTTC.